This TCR beta chain was sequenced for a study of CD8+CD57+ T cells in acquired aplastic anemia. To note about this clonotype: Its antigen is unidentified.

Researchers used genomic DNA as the template to profile TCR beta VDJ and CDR3. TCRdb independently ran MiXCR on the reads; one entry per CDR3 protein. This table holds 98,000 or so distinct CDR3 sequences, less than 65% found once. Notes on the study in general: About 29 sequences, all CD8+ CDR3, were shared between patients and controls. Statistical testing detected no significant gap in CD8+ Simpson's diversity between patients and controls.

This CDR3 contains 17 residues. Looked up from germline, CDR1 is MGHDK and CDR2 is SYGVNS. The V segment lost 4 bases and the J segment 1 base; nucleotides outside the gene matches: 10. The chain carries TRBV25-1 and TRBJ2-7; 10 bases fit TRBD1. The receptor was isolated from a human donor in good health, serving as a control. The sample consisted of sorted CD4+, CD8+, or CD8+CD57+ T cells (not recorded which) from PBMCs. The CDR3 nucleotides are TGTGCCAGCAGTGCTAGGGTCCGGGACAGGGGATCCTACGAGCAGTACTTC. This sequence encodes CASSARVRDRGSYEQYF.